This TCR beta chain was documented in a study of read filtering for tumor transcriptome and immune sequencing. Study-level background: DNase treatment preceded whole-transcriptome library preparation.

Of note for this clonotype: What it binds is unknown.

At the time of active disease, bone marrow was collected from every patient. From around 0.4 ug of RNA, a library with molecular barcoded alpha/delta and beta/gamma adaptors was made. TCRdb re-called the reads with MiXCR, one entry per CDR3 protein. The sample has about 90,000 distinct CDR3 sequences, approximately 13% seen once. Trimming cost V 2 bases and J 4 bases, with 9 bases left between them. This CDR3 is 13 amino acids long. Germline CDR1 is SGHRS and CDR2 is YFSETQ. Findings and caveats of the study: Correlation between methods rose after single-read clonotypes were removed.

The clonotype comes from a donor over 35 with multiple myeloma. The chain employs TRBV5-1 and TRBJ2-5; weak D call: TRBD2 (6 bases). The sample comprised a population of CD138-negative cells sorted from bone marrow. DNA of the CDR3: TGCGCCAGCAGCTTAGCGGGTAGAGAGACCCAGTACTTC. This gives the protein CASSLAGRETQYF.